Below, 3 T cell receptor beta chains from the same sample are listed, as sequenced in a study of cytomegalovirus exposure and HLA in healthy donors. Primers: 60 Vbeta forward and 13 Jbeta reverse. Assay: immunoSEQ multiplex PCR; the TCRdb copy retains only in-frame clones and omits some. The table includes under 200,000 clones, around 77% detected once. Sequenced material: PBMCs. The receptors were sampled from a man in his sixties in good health and CMV-seronegative.

The gene calls are TRBV5-4 and TRBJ2-5, with D possibly matching TRBD2 (5 bases). V was shortened by 2 bases and J by 5 bases, with 16 bases between the two germline ends. In germline, CDR1 is SGHNT, CDR2 YYREEE (reference sequence). The length of the CDR3 is 15 residues. Here the CDR3 DNA reads TGTGCCAGCAGCTTAAGAGGCGGGCGCCAGGAGACCCAGTACTTC. As protein: CASSLRGGRQETQYF.

The chain recombines TRBV4-2 with TRBJ2-2; 10 bases fit TRBD2. The CDR3 runs to 18 residues. V lost 0 bases, J lost 3 bases, and 7 bases stayed unmatched. Germline loops: CDR1 LGHNA, CDR2 YNFKEQ. The CDR3 loop reads CASSQDTVAGGHTGELFF. DNA of the CDR3: TGTGCCAGCAGCCAAGATACGGTAGCGGGGGGACACACCGGGGAGCTGTTTTTT.

This chain joins TRBV9 and TRBJ2-1, with 10 bases matching TRBD1. With 0 bases clipped from V and 4 bases from J, the junction kept 1 base outside the gene matches. Germline values: CDR1 SGDLS, CDR2 YYNGEE. This CDR3 has 15 amino acids. CDR3 DNA sequence: TGTGCCAGCAGCGTAGGGACAGGGGGATACAATGAGCAGTTCTTC. Translating it yields CASSVGTGGYNEQFF.